These T cell receptor beta chains were read from a single sample in a study of T cells in Graves' hyperthyroidism and ophthalmopathy. MiXCR, run by TCRdb on the multiplex PCR reads, gives a single entry per CDR3 protein. This sample has about 320,000 distinct CDR3 sequences, with roughly 15% found just once. The sequencing input was blood. These receptors were taken from a man between 25 and 39 years old with Graves' hyperthyroidism. The CDR3 runs from the conserved cysteine through the conserved F or W. D genes are given only for firm matches. Expanded clones get a size class; other rows say once, few or many, or leave the size out.

J | size | V | D | DNA | CDR3
TRBJ2-5 | - | TRBV4-1 | TRBD1 | TGCGCCAGCAGCCAAGATAAGCCAGGGGGCTGGGAGACCCAGTACTTC | CASSQDKPGGWETQYF
TRBJ2-7 | - | TRBV6-1 | - | TGTGCCAGCAGCCGTGCTTTCTACGAGCAGTACTTC | CASSRAFYEQYF
TRBJ2-7 | many | TRBV30 | - | TGTGCCTGGAGTGCCGGAGCGAGCGAGCAGTACTTC | CAWSAGASEQYF
TRBJ2-1 | few | TRBV10-3 | TRBD2 | TGTGCCATCACCCCCGGGGCGGGGGGACTAGCGAACAATGAGCAGTTCTTC | CAITPGAGGLANNEQFF
TRBJ1-1 | many | TRBV6-1 | - | TGTGCCAGCAGTGAATGGGAGGTTGGTTCCAACACTGAAGCTTTCTTT | CASSEWEVGSNTEAFF
TRBJ2-1 | many | TRBV5-1 | TRBD2 | TGCGCCAGCAGCTTGTCTAGCGGGAGGTTGAATGAGCAGTTCTTC | CASSLSSGRLNEQFF
TRBJ2-3 | many | TRBV20-1 | - | TGCAGTGCCGTCTCCGGGGGTAGCACAGATACGCAGTATTTT | CSAVSGGSTDTQYF
TRBJ2-2 | - | TRBV4-1 | - | TGCGCCAGCAGCCAAGTTTCCGCAGGGTACGGGGAGCTGTTTTTT | CASSQVSAGYGELFF
TRBJ2-3 | many | TRBV2 | - | TGTGCCAGCACTCTCCCGGGAGACCGGGCGGCGTGGTATTTT | CASTLPGDRAAWYF
TRBJ2-1 | - | TRBV24-1 | TRBD2 | TGTGCCACCAGTGATTTCAGCGGGGGGTACAATGAGCAGTTCTTC | CATSDFSGGYNEQFF
TRBJ1-1 | few | TRBV20-1 | - | TGCAGTGCCTCTAGACAGCCGAACACTGAAGCTTTCTTT | CSASRQPNTEAFF
TRBJ2-2 | few | TRBV28 | - | TGTGCCAGCAGTTTGGGGCAACAGGGCAAAACCGGGGAGCTGTTTTTT | CASSLGQQGKTGELFF
TRBJ1-2 | few | TRBV20-1 | - | TGCAGTGCTAGAGAAGGGCACCCCAACTATGGCTACACCTTC | CSAREGHPNYGYTF
TRBJ2-1 | - | TRBV18 | - | TGTGCCAGCTCATCGACCTTTCCTGAGCAGTTCTTC | CASSSTFPEQFF